The 28 T cell receptor beta chains below come from one sample, sequenced in a study of cytomegalovirus exposure and HLA in healthy donors. The PCR ran on 60 Vbeta and 13 Jbeta primers. Repertoires were generated with immunoSEQ multiplex PCR, while TCRdb's copy carries only in-frame clones and drops some. The top ten hold 2% to 3% of the sample, which has approximately 76,000 clones, about 80% seen once. Sequences were obtained from PBMCs. The receptors originated from a man aged 30 to 45 in good health and CMV-seronegative.

The chain is built from TRBV11-2 and TRBJ2-3, with TRBD1 as a possible D gene (6 bases). The CDR3 consists of 13 residues. CDR1 is SGHAT and CDR2 is FQNNGV in the germline V gene. Trimming cost V 6 bases and J 6 bases, with 13 bases left between them. The CDR3 is CASRTNRADTQYF. The CDR3 DNA reads as TGTGCCAGCAGGACTAACAGGGCTGATACGCAGTATTTT.

The rearrangement joins TRBV7-2 to TRBJ1-2; tentative D call: TRBD1 (6 bases). CDR1 and CDR2 from the germline V gene are SGHTA and FQGNSA. CDR3 length equals 14 residues. The ends were cut back, 5 bases at V and 4 bases at J, with 14 bases in the middle. The CDR3 spells CASSEHRASYGYTF. The CDR3 DNA sequence: TGTGCCAGCAGCGAGCACAGGGCTAGCTATGGCTACACCTTC.

This chain connects TRBV7-8 to TRBJ1-1; D ambiguous. This CDR3 has 15 residues. Germline loops: CDR1 SGHVS, CDR2 FQNEAQ. V was cut by 1 base and J by 0 bases, with 9 bases left in between. CDR3: CASSLEFGMNTEAFF. The CDR3 DNA is TGTGCCAGCAGCTTAGAGTTTGGCATGAACACTGAAGCTTTCTTT.

This clone was detected once. The chain recombines TRBV18 with TRBJ2-5; D is uncertain. Germline lookup yields CDR1 KGHSH and CDR2 LQKENI. Trimming stripped 4 bases from V and 4 bases from J, with 10 bases between. The CDR3 runs 13 residues. The CDR3 region is CASSLSPGETQYF. Here the CDR3 DNA reads TGTGCCAGCTCACTATCTCCAGGAGAGACCCAGTACTTC.

This rearrangement joins TRBV7-2 to TRBJ2-7; the D is unclear. V was clipped by 5 bases and J by 3 bases, with 14 bases between them. Looked up from germline, CDR1 is SGHTA and CDR2 is FQGNSA. There are 14 residues in the CDR3. The CDR3 sequence is CASSSPRTGYEQYF. The CDR3 DNA reads TGTGCCAGCAGCAGCCCGAGAACGGGCTACGAGCAGTACTTC. The whole variable domain, remainder taken from reference TRBV7-2 and TRBJ2-7, is GAGVSQSPSNKVTEKGKDVELRCDPISGHTALYWYRQSLGQGLEFLIYFQGNSAPDKSGLPSDRFSAERTGGSVSTLTIQRTQQEDSAVYLCASSSPRTGYEQYFGPGTRLTVT.

The chain joins TRBV29-1 to TRBJ2-7; perhaps TRBD2 as D (6 bases). CDR1 is SQVTM, CDR2 ANQGSEA, per germline. The CDR3 runs 13 residues. Trimming removed 4 bases from V and 2 bases from J, with 12 bases in between. As DNA, the CDR3 is TGCAGCGTTGCTGGCGGGACTCCCTACGAGCAGTACTTC. Amino acid sequence: CSVAGGTPYEQYF.

The chain recombines TRBV11-3 with TRBJ2-1; 11 bases match TRBD2. J lost 4 bases, V lost 6 bases, and 11 bases had no gene match. The germline V gene encodes CDR1 SGHNT and CDR2 YENEEA. The CDR3 spans 17 residues. The CDR3 DNA sequence: TGTGCCAGCAGTCCCTCTAGGACTAGCGGGCTTTACAATGAGCAGTTCTTC. Amino acid sequence: CASSPSRTSGLYNEQFF.

The genes are TRBV4-2 and TRBJ2-7; 10 bases are a match to TRBD2. The CDR3 has 18 amino acids. The V segment lost 2 bases and the J segment 0 bases; nucleotides outside the gene matches: 10. Germline values: CDR1 LGHNA, CDR2 YNFKEQ. CDR3 in amino acids: CASSQKVNLAGDSYEQYF. The CDR3 bases are TGTGCCAGCAGCCAAAAAGTAAACCTAGCGGGAGACTCCTACGAGCAGTACTTC.

The table lists this clone with a count of one. The gene calls are TRBV7-2 and TRBJ2-1; 11 bases are a match to TRBD1. The J segment lost 10 bases and the V segment lost 5 bases, leaving 7 bases of the junction unmatched. The CDR3 contains 14 residues. Germline V lookup: CDR1 SGHTA, CDR2 FQGNSA. CDR3 nucleotides: TGTGCCAGCAGCCCCGGGACAGGGGGACGCGAGCAGTTCTTC. It encodes CASSPGTGGREQFF.

V and J are TRBV6-5 and TRBJ2-2, with 8 bases matching TRBD2. Germline-derived CDR1 and CDR2 are MNHEY and SVGAGI. This CDR3 region has 15 residues. The V gene end was trimmed by 6 bases and the J gene end by 6 bases; junction bases not matched to a gene: 9. CDR3 region: CASRVTGGNSGELFF. CDR3 nucleotides: TGTGCCAGCAGAGTAACGGGGGGGAATTCCGGGGAGCTGTTTTTT.

This clone was seen a handful of times. The chain carries TRBV19 and TRBJ2-2, with D unresolved. The CDR3 length is 14 residues. Trimming removed 5 bases from V and 3 bases from J, with 10 bases in between. Germline-derived CDR1 and CDR2 are LNHDA and SQIVND (reference sequence). CDR3 region: CASSSYSDTGELFF. The CDR3 coding sequence is TGTGCCAGTAGTTCCTACAGTGACACCGGGGAGCTGTTTTTT. Variable domain in full (rest from reference TRBV19 and TRBJ2-2): DGGITQSPKYLFRKEGQNVTLSCEQNLNHDAMYWYRQDPGQGLRLIYYSQIVNDFQKGDIAEGYSVSREKKESFPLTVTSAQKNPTAFYLCASSSYSDTGELFFGEGSRLTVL.

The chain combines TRBV27 with TRBJ2-2; 7 bases are a match to TRBD1. Trimming took 5 bases from V and 7 from J; bases not matched to a gene: 7. This CDR3 contains 14 residues. Germline V lookup: CDR1 MNHEY, CDR2 SMNVEV (reference sequence). Written as DNA, the CDR3 is TGTGCCAGCAGTGGACAGGCCAATGGCGGGGAGCTGTTTTTT. This encodes CASSGQANGGELFF.

The CDR3 DNA reads TGCAGCGTTTACACCCGACAGGGGGCGGAGGAGACCCAGTACTTC. This gives the protein CSVYTRQGAEETQYF. V usage is TRBV29-1 and J usage is TRBJ2-5, with 10 nucleotides matching TRBD1. V trimming: 5 bases; J trimming: 5 bases; junction bases outside the gene matches: 11. CDR1 is SQVTM and CDR2 is ANQGSEA in the germline V gene. CDR3 length: 15 amino acids.

The chain joins TRBV13 to TRBJ2-1; 10 nucleotides align to TRBD2. V was clipped by 8 bases and J by 6 bases; unmatched bases: 7. Germline V gene lookup returns CDR1 PRHDT and CDR2 FYEKMQ (reference sequence). CDR3 length: 14 amino acids. CDR3 bases: TGTGCCAGCGGCCTAGCGGGGGTTCTCAATGAGCAGTTCTTC. It specifies CASGLAGVLNEQFF.

The genes are TRBV6-5 and TRBJ2-7; D not resolved. Trimming cost V 10 bases and J 0 bases, with 13 bases left between them. The CDR3 sequence is 13 residues long. Germline assignment: CDR1 MNHEY and CDR2 SVGAGI. This CDR3 is CAIHGFNSYEQYF. The CDR3 DNA follows: TGTGCCATCCACGGTTTTAACTCCTACGAGCAGTACTTC.

The chain links TRBV10-3 to TRBJ2-7, with D possibly being TRBD1 (6 bases). In germline, CDR1 is ENHRY, CDR2 SYGVKD. This CDR3 contains 15 residues. Trimming cost V 5 bases and J 5 bases, with 19 bases left between them. The chain's CDR3 is CAISSPEGVGNEQYF. The CDR3, as DNA: TGTGCCATCAGTTCCCCCGAGGGGGTAGGAAACGAGCAGTACTTC.

The V and J genes are TRBV2 and TRBJ1-2, with TRBD1 as a possible D gene (5 bases). CDR1 is SNHLY, CDR2 FYNNEI, per germline. CDR3 length: 14 residues. The V gene lost 7 bases and the J gene lost 8 bases, with 20 bases spanning the gap. CDR3 amino acids: CASTTTGRGGGYTF. The CDR3 coding sequence is TGTGCCAGCACGACCACGGGGAGGGGAGGAGGCTACACCTTC. Full variable domain (remainder filled in from reference TRBV2 and TRBJ1-2): EPEVTQTPSHQVTQMGQEVILRCVPISNHLYFYWYRQILGQKVEFLVSFYNNEISEKSEIFDDQFSVERPDGSNFTLKIRSTKLEDSAMYFCASTTTGRGGGYTFGSGTRLTVV.

This rearrangement joins TRBV5-6 to TRBJ2-7; 8 nucleotides agree with TRBD1. Germline V gives CDR1 SGHDT, CDR2 YYEEEE. V trimming: 2 bases; J trimming: 4 bases; junction bases outside the gene matches: 5. The CDR3 totals 14 residues. The CDR3 sequence is CASSFGQGGYEQYF. The CDR3 region has the DNA TGTGCCAGCAGCTTCGGACAGGGTGGGTACGAGCAGTACTTC.

V usage is TRBV5-1 and J usage is TRBJ2-7, with a tentative D call TRBD1 (6 bases). This CDR3 comprises 15 residues. The germline gives CDR1 SGHRS, CDR2 YFSETQ. V was trimmed by 5 bases and J by 0 bases, leaving 15 bases between them. For the CDR3, the DNA is TGCGCCAGCAGGAAACAGGACAGTCTCTCCTACGAGCAGTACTTC. Its translation is CASRKQDSLSYEQYF.

Only one count was recorded for this clone. The chain couples TRBV9 to TRBJ2-2; the match to TRBD2 covers 8 bases. V was clipped by 0 bases and J by 6 bases; unmatched bases: 4. Germline CDR1 is SGDLS and CDR2 is YYNGEE. The CDR3 length is 15 residues. CDR3 sequence: CASSVAGGPAGELFF. The CDR3 coding sequence is TGTGCCAGCAGCGTAGCGGGGGGGCCGGCCGGGGAGCTGTTTTTT.

The V gene is TRBV7-2, the J gene TRBJ1-5; 8 bases are shared with TRBD1. Losses at the gene ends were 4 bases for V and 6 bases for J; bases not matched to a gene: 5. This CDR3 is built from 14 residues. Germline CDR1 and CDR2: SGHTA and FQGNSA. The chain's CDR3 is CASSYDRGPQPQHF. CDR3 nucleotides: TGTGCCAGCAGCTACGACAGGGGCCCTCAGCCCCAGCATTTT.

The chain uses TRBV19 and TRBJ2-2; 10 nucleotides match TRBD1. Germline lookup yields CDR1 LNHDA and CDR2 SQIVND (reference sequence). Trimming removed 7 bases from V and 7 bases from J; junction bases left unmatched: 9. The CDR3 is 15 amino acids. The CDR3 spells CASTRQGALSGELFF. For the CDR3, the DNA is TGTGCCAGTACCAGACAGGGGGCGCTGAGCGGGGAGCTGTTTTTT.

This chain connects TRBV2 to TRBJ2-3, with D maybe TRBD2 (6 bases). This CDR3 has 15 residues. The V gene's germline CDR1 is SNHLY and CDR2 FYNNEI. The germline V and J ends were trimmed by 1 base and 3 bases, with 11 bases remaining between them. The CDR3 sequence is CASSEDAGPTDTQYF. The CDR3 DNA is TGTGCCAGCAGTGAAGACGCGGGGCCGACAGATACGCAGTATTTT.

The rearrangement joins TRBV6-4 to TRBJ2-3; D is perhaps TRBD1 (6 bases). Germline values: CDR1 MRHNA, CDR2 SNTAGT. Trimming cost V 4 bases and J 0 bases, with 8 bases left between them. The length of the CDR3 is 14 residues. CDR3 DNA: TGTGCCAGCAGTGTACAGGGTAGCACAGATACGCAGTATTTT. Translation: CASSVQGSTDTQYF.

The sample holds a few counts of this clone. The chain combines TRBV7-2 with TRBJ2-5; 13 bases agree with TRBD2. The CDR3 loop spans 19 amino acids. Germline lookup yields CDR1 SGHTA and CDR2 FQGNSA. Trimming cost V 2 bases and J 2 bases; bases outside gene matches: 11. DNA for the CDR3: TGTGCCAGCAGCTTACGCGGACTAGCGGGAGTATTAGGGCAAGAGACCCAGTACTTC. It translates to CASSLRGLAGVLGQETQYF.

The V call is TRBV7-9, the J call TRBJ2-7; D is perhaps TRBD1 (6 bases). V was shortened by 5 bases and J by 3 bases, with 20 bases between the two germline ends. Germline CDR1 reads SEHNR; CDR2 reads FQNEAQ (reference sequence). The CDR3 is 16 residues long. CDR3 sequence reads: CASSNLRDIPVYEQYF. The CDR3 coding sequence is TGTGCCAGCAGCAACCTCCGGGACATACCAGTCTACGAGCAGTACTTC.

The chain links TRBV12-1 to TRBJ2-5; the table's D gene call, TRBD2, was not cross checked with the DNA. TRBV12-1 is labeled a pseudogene. The CDR3 length is 15 residues. The CDR3 here is CASVNPSQEQETQYF. The CDR3 region has the DNA TGTGCCAGCGTCAACCCTAGCCAGGAGCAAGAGACCCAGTACTTC.

This clone has a single count. This chain links TRBV27 with TRBJ2-3, with TRBD2 as a possible D gene (5 bases). The length of the CDR3 is 13 residues. The V gene lost 6 bases and the J gene lost 4 bases, with 11 bases spanning the gap. In germline, CDR1 is MNHEY, CDR2 SMNVEV (reference sequence). The CDR3 loop is CASRTMSADTQYF. CDR3 nucleotides: TGTGCCAGCAGGACTATGTCAGCAGATACGCAGTATTTT.